This passage covers 10 T cell receptor beta chains from one sample sequenced in a study of T cell clonality in common variable immunodeficiency. Whole-study results and caveats: In common variable immunodeficiency, TCR beta chains reportedly carried fewer deletions and N-nucleotide insertions.

These receptors' antigens are unknown. Assay used: immunoSEQ multiplex PCR; TCRdb lists only in-frame clones, some missing. This sample has 30,000 to 40,000 clones and no singletons, with around 28% in the ten largest. The sample consisted of peripheral blood mononuclear cells. The receptors shown here come from a human donor with common variable immunodeficiency.

Only a few counts were recorded for this clone. The read terminates 3 residues before the CDR3 end, so the remaining end is supplied by the germline J gene. J is TRBJ2-5 and V is TRBV5-8; 12 nucleotides match TRBD2. The CDR3 spans 15 residues. Per germline, CDR1 SGHTS and CDR2 YDEGEE. V was clipped by 0 bases and J by 5 bases; unmatched bases: 2. The covered CDR3 bases are TGTGCCAGCAGCTTGGGACTAGCGGGAGAGGAGACC. This sequence encodes CASSLGLAGEET. The complete CDR3 sequence is CASSLGLAGEETQYF.

This clone was counted at least ten times. From the germline J gene comes the end of the CDR3, since the read stops 3 residues before it. This sample includes further DNA sequences coding for the same CDR3. The chain combines TRBV30 with TRBJ1-5; tentative D call: TRBD1 (5 bases). The ends were cut back, 0 bases at V and 7 bases at J, with 13 bases in the middle. The length of the CDR3 is 14 residues. Germline V gene sequence: CDR1 GTSNPN, CDR2 SVGIG (reference sequence). The CDR3 bases that were read are TGTGCCTGGAGTGTGGGGCAGGGCGACCAGCCC. This gives the protein CAWSVGQGDQP. In full, the CDR3 is CAWSVGQGDQPQHF.

There are many counts of this clone. The CDR3 goes on 3 residues after the read ends, and that part is filled in from the germline J gene. The V and J genes are TRBV30 and TRBJ2-2; 11 bases agree with TRBD2. V was clipped by 4 bases and J by 4 bases; unmatched bases: 8. The CDR3 consists of 16 residues. Germline V gives CDR1 GTSNPN, CDR2 SVGIG (reference sequence). The part of the CDR3 DNA that was read is TGTGCCTGGATAACTAGCGGGAGTATTTCCACCGGGGAG. It is translated as CAWITSGSISTGE. The entire CDR3 sequence reads CAWITSGSISTGELFF.

This clone was recorded many times. CDR3 in amino acids: CSVDLGLGEQYF. The DNA read from the CDR3 is TGCAGCGTTGACCTGGGGCTCGGCGAG. The genes are TRBV29-1 and TRBJ2-7; tentatively, D is TRBD1 (5 bases). The sequenced fragment ends 3 residues before the CDR3 boundary, so the rest is inferred from the germline J gene. From germline, CDR1 is SQVTM and CDR2 ANQGSEA. V lost 3 bases to trimming and J lost 6 bases, with 12 bases between them. This CDR3 spans 12 amino acids.

Details on this clone: The CDR3 end is not reached by the read, which stops 3 residues before it; the germline J gene fills it in. The chain combines TRBV7-9 with TRBJ1-3; D not certain. V lost 5 bases and J lost 2, with 13 bases in between. CDR1 is SEHNR and CDR2 is FQNEAQ in the germline V gene (reference sequence). The CDR3 has 15 residues. The CDR3 DNA, read in part, is TGTGCCAGCAGCCCGAACTTCGGGGCTGGAAACACC. Residues: CASSPNFGAGNT. The whole CDR3 sequence reads CASSPNFGAGNTIYF.

This clone was seen a handful of times. Incomplete CDR3 DNA: TGTGCCAGCTCACCATTGGACTTGAACAATGAG. Translation gives CASSPLDLNNE. The entire CDR3 is CASSPLDLNNEQFF. V gene TRBV18 combines with J gene TRBJ2-1, with D tentatively TRBD2 (5 bases). The CDR3 end falls 3 residues outside the read, so it is completed with the germline J gene. The ends were cut back, 2 bases at V and 5 bases at J, with 10 bases in the middle. Germline values: CDR1 KGHSH, CDR2 LQKENI. The length of the CDR3 is 14 residues.

This clone has ten or more counts. The CDR3 end falls 3 residues outside the read, so it is completed with the germline J gene. The chain has TRBV20-1 and TRBJ1-6; TRBD1 is a possible D gene (5 bases). Trimming left V 0 bases short and J 5 bases short, with 14 bases between. Germline lookup yields CDR1 DFQATT and CDR2 SNEGSKA (reference sequence). This CDR3 is built from 16 residues. CDR3 residues: CSARETDRADNSPLHF. CDR3 DNA (partial): TGCAGTGCTAGAGAGACAGACAGAGCCGATAATTCACCC.

CDR3 bases read: TGTGCCAGCTCACCAGGGACAAGTCGAAACACC. Residues: CASSPGTSRNT. The whole CDR3 reads CASSPGTSRNTIYF. This chain uses TRBV18 with TRBJ1-3; a possible D gene is TRBD1 (6 bases). The DNA ends 3 residues before the CDR3 does, and the rest of the CDR3 is filled in from the germline J gene. The germline gives CDR1 KGHSH, CDR2 LQKENI. The CDR3 runs to 14 residues. The germline V and J ends were trimmed by 2 bases and 5 bases, with 10 bases remaining between them. Full variable domain (missing parts from reference TRBV18 and TRBJ1-3): NAGVMQNPRHLVRRRGQEARLRCSPMKGHSHVYWYRQLPEEGLKFMVYLQKENIIDESGMPKERFSAEFPKEGPSILRIQQVVRGDSAAYFCASSPGTSRNTIYFGEGSWLTVV.

This clone was observed many times. This CDR3 reads CSARGQSFKPQHF. Incomplete CDR3 DNA: TGCAGTGCTAGGGGACAGTCCTTTAAGCCC. V usage is TRBV20-1 and J usage is TRBJ1-5; 7 nucleotides agree with TRBD1. Read sequence stops 3 residues before the CDR3 end, and the germline J gene provides the missing end. The CDR3 is made up of 13 amino acids. CDR1 and CDR2 from the germline V gene are DFQATT and SNEGSKA (reference sequence). J gave up 8 bases and V 3 bases, and 7 bases lay outside the gene matches.

In the case of this clone: The CDR3 end falls 3 residues outside the read, so it is completed with the germline J gene. The chain has TRBV18 and TRBJ1-2; TRBD1 matches 7 bases. Germline CDR1 and CDR2: KGHSH and LQKENI. V was clipped by 4 bases and J by 0 bases; unmatched bases: 11. CDR3 length: 17 amino acids. CDR3 sequence: CASSRSGQPLSNYGYTF. Incomplete CDR3 DNA: TGTGCCAGCTCACGATCGGGACAGCCCCTTTCTAACTATGGC.